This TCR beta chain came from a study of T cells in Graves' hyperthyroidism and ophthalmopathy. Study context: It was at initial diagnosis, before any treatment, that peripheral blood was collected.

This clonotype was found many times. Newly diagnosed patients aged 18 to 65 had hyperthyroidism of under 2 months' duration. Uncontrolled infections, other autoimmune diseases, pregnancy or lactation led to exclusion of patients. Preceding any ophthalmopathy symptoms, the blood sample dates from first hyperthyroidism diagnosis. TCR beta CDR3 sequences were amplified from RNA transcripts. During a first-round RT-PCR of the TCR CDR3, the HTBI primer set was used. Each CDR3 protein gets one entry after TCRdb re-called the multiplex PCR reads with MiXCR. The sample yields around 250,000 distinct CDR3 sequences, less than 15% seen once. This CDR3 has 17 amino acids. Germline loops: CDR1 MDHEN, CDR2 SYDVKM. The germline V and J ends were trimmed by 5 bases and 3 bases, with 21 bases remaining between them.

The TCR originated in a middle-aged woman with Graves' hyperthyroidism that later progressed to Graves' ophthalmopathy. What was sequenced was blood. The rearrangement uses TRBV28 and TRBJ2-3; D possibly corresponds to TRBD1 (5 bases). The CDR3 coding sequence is TGTGCCAGCAGTCAAAGTAACAGGTTTTGGGTGACAGATACGCAGTATTTT. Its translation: CASSQSNRFWVTDTQYF.